The clone carrying this T cell receptor beta chain was seen only a few times. Methods used by the authors: Amplification from reference gene primers served as the basis for estimated nucleated cell counts. Using immunoSEQ multiplex PCR, the repertoire was profiled, and TCRdb retains in-frame clones only, with some absent. The V and J calls and clone size were taken over from that table, and D and trimming were inferred from the DNA. The sample records under 250,000 clones, 84% being singletons. This entry comes from a study of blood T cell repertoires in COVID-19. Study context: The United States, Italy and Spain were the sources of the acute and convalescent COVID-19 samples. Nucleic acid was either cDNA or gDNA, and it came from T cells, B-cell-depleted T cells, or PBMCs.

CDR1 and CDR2 (germline): SEHNR, FQNEAQ (reference sequence). CDR3 length: 15 amino acids. V lost 3 bases and J lost 5; bases outside the gene matches: 5. This clonotype was sampled from a woman aged 40 to 50 who had recovered from COVID-19. The sequencing input was peripheral blood. The chain has TRBV7-9 and TRBJ2-2; 8 bases match TRBD1. The DNA of the CDR3 is TGTGCCAGCAGCTTCCAGCAGGGGGCTACCGGGGAGCTGTTTTTT. Translation gives CASSFQQGATGELFF.